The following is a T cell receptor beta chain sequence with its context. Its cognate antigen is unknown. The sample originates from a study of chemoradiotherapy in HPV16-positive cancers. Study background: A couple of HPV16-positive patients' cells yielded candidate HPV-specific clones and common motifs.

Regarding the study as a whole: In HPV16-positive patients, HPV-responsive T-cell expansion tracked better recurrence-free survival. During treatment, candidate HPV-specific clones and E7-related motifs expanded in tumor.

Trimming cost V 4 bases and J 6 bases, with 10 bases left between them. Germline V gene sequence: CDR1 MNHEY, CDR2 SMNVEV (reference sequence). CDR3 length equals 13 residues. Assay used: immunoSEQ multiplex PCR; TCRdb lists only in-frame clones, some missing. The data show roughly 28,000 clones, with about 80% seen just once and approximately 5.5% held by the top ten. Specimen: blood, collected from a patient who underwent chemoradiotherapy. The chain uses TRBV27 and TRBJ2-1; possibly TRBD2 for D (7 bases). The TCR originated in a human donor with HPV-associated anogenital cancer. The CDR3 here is CASSYRGGNEQFF. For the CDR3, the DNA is TGTGCCAGCAGTTATAGGGGGGGCAATGAGCAGTTCTTC.